This TCR beta chain came from a study of blood T cell repertoires in COVID-19. What the recovered Cohort 3 donors had was two negative PCRs, clearance, or symptom resolution. Assay: immunoSEQ multiplex PCR; the TCRdb copy retains only in-frame clones and omits some. The sample holds hundreds of thousands of clones, more than 80% seen once. CDR1 and CDR2 from the germline V gene are SEHNR and FQNEAQ (reference sequence). CDR3 length: 14 residues. Between the trimmed V and J ends, which lost 0 bases and 11 bases, there was a span of 16 bases. The V and J genes are TRBV7-9 and TRBJ1-2, with a tentative D call TRBD1 (5 bases). This sequence was found in a man younger than 35 who had recovered from COVID-19. Sequencing used PBMCs or T cells enriched from blood (not recorded which). This CDR3 is CASSLASLGDSYTF. The DNA for the CDR3 is TGTGCCAGCAGCTTAGCGAGTTTAGGGGATTCTTACACCTTC.